These T cell receptor beta chains were read from a single sample in a study of control samples from healthy donors and cancer patients. Here immunoSEQ multiplex PCR was the method, and the copy in TCRdb shows in-frame clones only, minus some. The data show some 190,000 clones, about 89% seen once. Specimen: blood. The receptors were sampled from a young man in good health. The CDR3 runs from the conserved cysteine through the conserved F or W. A D gene is named only where the DNA matches it firmly. Clone size is not always given. Where it is, it says once, few, many or a class for expanded clones.

v_gene: TRBV21-1; abundance: NA; d_gene: NA; j_gene: TRBJ1-2; CDR3aa: CASPKAGLLGGYTF; CDR3nt: TGTGCCAGCCCGAAGGCCGGGCTCTTGGGGGGCTACACCTTC
v_gene: TRBV3-1/TRBV3-2; abundance: NA; d_gene: NA; j_gene: TRBJ1-4; CDR3aa: CASSQLGQLNEKLFF; CDR3nt: TGTGCCAGCAGCCAACTCGGGCAGTTGAATGAAAAACTGTTTTTT
v_gene: TRBV30; abundance: NA; d_gene: TRBD1; j_gene: TRBJ1-2; CDR3aa: CASQGGSRGYTF; CDR3nt: TGTGCCTCCCAGGGGGGAAGTAGGGGCTACACCTTC
v_gene: TRBV5-1; abundance: NA; d_gene: NA; j_gene: TRBJ1-4; CDR3aa: CASSLGRLSEKLFF; CDR3nt: TGCGCCAGCAGCTTGGGGAGGCTATCAGAAAAACTGTTTTTT
v_gene: TRBV15; abundance: NA; d_gene: NA; j_gene: TRBJ2-3; CDR3aa: CATSWGPNTDTQYF; CDR3nt: TGTGCCACCAGCTGGGGGCCGAACACAGATACGCAGTATTTT
v_gene: TRBV5-1; abundance: NA; d_gene: NA; j_gene: TRBJ2-5; CDR3aa: CASSAETSKETQYF; CDR3nt: TGCGCCAGCAGCGCCGAGACTAGTAAAGAGACCCAGTACTTC
v_gene: TRBV19; abundance: NA; d_gene: TRBD1; j_gene: TRBJ2-1; CDR3aa: CASSSGQGRFF; CDR3nt: TGTGCCAGTAGTTCGGGACAGGGGAGGTTCTTC
v_gene: TRBV4-1; abundance: NA; d_gene: TRBD1; j_gene: TRBJ1-1; CDR3aa: CASSTRQGLRSGTEAFF; CDR3nt: TGCGCCAGCAGCACCCGACAGGGTCTCCGCTCCGGGACTGAAGCTTTCTTT
v_gene: TRBV25-1; abundance: once; d_gene: NA; j_gene: TRBJ2-7; CDR3aa: CASSENTYEQYF; CDR3nt: TGTGCCAGCAGTGAAAATACCTACGAGCAGTACTTC
v_gene: TRBV6-2/TRBV6-3; abundance: NA; d_gene: NA; j_gene: TRBJ2-2; CDR3aa: CASSKGPNTGELFF; CDR3nt: TGTGCCAGCAGTAAGGGCCCAAACACCGGGGAGCTGTTTTTT
v_gene: TRBV6-1; abundance: NA; d_gene: NA; j_gene: TRBJ2-7; CDR3aa: CASSTSTVSYEQYF; CDR3nt: TGTGCCAGCAGTACATCGACGGTCTCCTACGAGCAGTACTTC
v_gene: TRBV25-1; abundance: NA; d_gene: TRBD1; j_gene: TRBJ1-6; CDR3aa: CASSEYQGAGSPLHF; CDR3nt: TGTGCCAGCAGTGAATACCAGGGGGCGGGTTCACCCCTCCACTTT
v_gene: TRBV13; abundance: NA; d_gene: TRBD2; j_gene: TRBJ2-7; CDR3aa: CASSLSGGLRYEQYF; CDR3nt: TGTGCCAGCAGCCTTAGCGGGGGGCTCCGATACGAGCAGTACTTC
v_gene: TRBV6-2/TRBV6-3; abundance: once; d_gene: NA; j_gene: TRBJ2-7; CDR3aa: CASSLTSYEQYF; CDR3nt: TGTGCCAGCAGCCTTACCTCCTACGAGCAGTACTTC
v_gene: TRBV5-8; abundance: once; d_gene: TRBD1; j_gene: TRBJ2-7; CDR3aa: CASSRYSTGGLEQYF; CDR3nt: TGTGCCAGCAGCCGATACTCGACAGGGGGGCTCGAGCAGTACTTC
v_gene: TRBV6-6; abundance: few; d_gene: NA; j_gene: TRBJ1-6; CDR3aa: CASRIQDNSPLHF; CDR3nt: TGTGCCAGCAGAATACAGGATAATTCACCCCTCCACTTT
v_gene: TRBV4-1; abundance: NA; d_gene: NA; j_gene: TRBJ2-3; CDR3aa: CASSHVAGSTDTQYF; CDR3nt: TGCGCCAGCAGCCACGTGGCGGGGAGCACAGATACGCAGTATTTT
v_gene: TRBV15; abundance: NA; d_gene: NA; j_gene: TRBJ2-7; CDR3aa: CATSGWHGEQYF; CDR3nt: TGTGCCACCAGCGGGTGGCATGGCGAGCAGTACTTC
v_gene: TRBV19; abundance: NA; d_gene: NA; j_gene: TRBJ1-1; CDR3aa: CASSIRMNTEAFF; CDR3nt: TGTGCCAGTAGTATACGGATGAACACTGAAGCTTTCTTT
v_gene: TRBV21-1; abundance: NA; d_gene: NA; j_gene: TRBJ1-1; CDR3aa: CASSKGESGYVVTEAFF; CDR3nt: TGTGCCAGCAGCAAAGGAGAATCGGGCTACGTGGTTACTGAAGCTTTCTTT
v_gene: TRBV7-3; abundance: NA; d_gene: NA; j_gene: TRBJ2-3; CDR3aa: CASSLTGDTDTQYF; CDR3nt: TGTGCCAGCAGCTTAACGGGGGACACAGATACGCAGTATTTT
v_gene: TRBV27; abundance: NA; d_gene: TRBD1; j_gene: TRBJ1-5; CDR3aa: CASSIPGTGVESNQPQHF; CDR3nt: TGTGCCAGCAGTATCCCCGGGACAGGGGTCGAAAGCAATCAGCCCCAGCATTTT
v_gene: TRBV11-3; abundance: NA; d_gene: TRBD1; j_gene: TRBJ1-3; CDR3aa: CASSLRTGGRNTIYF; CDR3nt: TGTGCCAGCAGCTTAAGGACAGGGGGCCGAAACACCATATATTTT
v_gene: TRBV6-5; abundance: NA; d_gene: TRBD1; j_gene: TRBJ1-2; CDR3aa: CASSIGGRGRNGYTF; CDR3nt: TGTGCCAGCAGTATAGGCGGCAGGGGGAGAAATGGCTACACCTTC
v_gene: TRBV6-1; abundance: once; d_gene: NA; j_gene: TRBJ2-7; CDR3aa: CASSELSPYEQYF; CDR3nt: TGTGCCAGCAGTGAACTATCCCCCTACGAGCAGTACTTC
v_gene: TRBV10-2; abundance: NA; d_gene: NA; j_gene: TRBJ2-2; CDR3aa: CASSSGLRAGELFF; CDR3nt: TGCGCCAGCAGCTCAGGGTTGCGGGCCGGGGAGCTGTTTTTT
v_gene: TRBV4-1; abundance: NA; d_gene: TRBD2; j_gene: TRBJ2-1; CDR3aa: CASSPRTSPSNEQFF; CDR3nt: TGCGCCAGCAGCCCACGGACTAGCCCGTCCAATGAGCAGTTCTTC
v_gene: TRBV19; abundance: NA; d_gene: NA; j_gene: TRBJ1-5; CDR3aa: CASSMVNRILTQPQHF; CDR3nt: TGTGCCAGTAGTATGGTCAACAGGATCTTAACTCAGCCCCAGCATTTT
v_gene: TRBV11-2; abundance: NA; d_gene: NA; j_gene: TRBJ1-1; CDR3aa: CASSLVRGQRTEAFF; CDR3nt: TGTGCCAGCAGCTTAGTTAGGGGCCAGAGGACTGAAGCTTTCTTT
v_gene: TRBV11-2; abundance: NA; d_gene: NA; j_gene: TRBJ2-1; CDR3aa: CASSLQGHEQFF; CDR3nt: TGTGCCAGCAGCTTACAGGGCCATGAGCAGTTCTTC
v_gene: TRBV21-1; abundance: NA; d_gene: NA; j_gene: TRBJ2-5; CDR3aa: CASSRTVIAKETQYF; CDR3nt: TGTGCCAGCAGCCGGACAGTTATAGCAAAAGAGACCCAGTACTTC
v_gene: TRBV4-2; abundance: NA; d_gene: NA; j_gene: TRBJ2-5; CDR3aa: CASSQGSLETQYF; CDR3nt: TGTGCCAGCAGCCAGGGGAGTTTAGAGACCCAGTACTTC
v_gene: TRBV5-1; abundance: NA; d_gene: NA; j_gene: TRBJ2-3; CDR3aa: CASSLSRGTDTQYF; CDR3nt: TGCGCCAGCAGCTTGTCCAGAGGAACAGATACGCAGTATTTT
v_gene: TRBV18; abundance: NA; d_gene: NA; j_gene: TRBJ2-1; CDR3aa: CASSERGSYNEQFF; CDR3nt: TGTGCCAGCTCGGAGAGGGGATCTTACAATGAGCAGTTCTTC
v_gene: TRBV7-8; abundance: NA; d_gene: NA; j_gene: TRBJ1-6; CDR3aa: CASSIRDADSPLHF; CDR3nt: TGTGCCAGCAGCATCCGGGACGCGGATTCACCCCTCCACTTT
v_gene: TRBV10-3; abundance: NA; d_gene: NA; j_gene: TRBJ1-4; CDR3aa: CAISNGGSNEKLFF; CDR3nt: TGTGCCATCAGTAACGGGGGGTCAAATGAAAAACTGTTTTTT
v_gene: TRBV2; abundance: NA; d_gene: NA; j_gene: TRBJ1-1; CDR3aa: CASSESNDEAGAAVGAFF; CDR3nt: TGTGCCAGCAGCGAAAGTAATGATGAGGCCGGGGCAGCGGTTGGAGCTTTCTTT
v_gene: TRBV6-1; abundance: NA; d_gene: NA; j_gene: TRBJ2-7; CDR3aa: CASSEGGSVPPYEQYF; CDR3nt: TGTGCCAGCAGTGAAGGAGGGAGCGTCCCACCCTACGAGCAGTACTTC
v_gene: TRBV6-5; abundance: NA; d_gene: NA; j_gene: TRBJ1-1; CDR3aa: CASTLGRNTEAFF; CDR3nt: TGTGCCAGCACCTTAGGAAGAAACACTGAAGCTTTCTTT
v_gene: TRBV19; abundance: NA; d_gene: NA; j_gene: TRBJ2-4; CDR3aa: CASSTLQGENIQYF; CDR3nt: TGTGCCAGTAGTACTTTACAGGGAGAAAACATTCAGTACTTC
v_gene: TRBV7-3; abundance: NA; d_gene: NA; j_gene: TRBJ1-6; CDR3aa: CASSETGTGSSPLHF; CDR3nt: TGTGCCAGCAGCGAGACTGGAACAGGGAGTTCACCCCTCCACTTT
v_gene: TRBV10-3; abundance: NA; d_gene: NA; j_gene: TRBJ1-2; CDR3aa: CAISEVPDSYYGYTF; CDR3nt: TGTGCCATCAGTGAAGTCCCGGATTCTTACTATGGCTACACCTTC
v_gene: TRBV27; abundance: NA; d_gene: NA; j_gene: TRBJ1-5; CDR3aa: CASSLSGGRNQPQHF; CDR3nt: TGTGCCAGCAGTTTATCGGGGGGGCGCAATCAGCCCCAGCATTTT
v_gene: TRBV2; abundance: NA; d_gene: TRBD1; j_gene: TRBJ1-6; CDR3aa: CASSERGLNSPLHF; CDR3nt: TGTGCCAGCAGCGAAAGGGGGCTTAATTCACCCCTCCACTTT
v_gene: TRBV18; abundance: NA; d_gene: NA; j_gene: TRBJ1-1; CDR3aa: CASSRRSENTEAFF; CDR3nt: TGTGCCAGCTCACGGAGGTCGGAGAACACTGAAGCTTTCTTT
v_gene: TRBV2; abundance: NA; d_gene: NA; j_gene: TRBJ2-2; CDR3aa: CASSSGAGELFF; CDR3nt: TGTGCCAGCAGTTCGGGCGCCGGGGAGCTGTTTTTT
v_gene: TRBV7-9; abundance: NA; d_gene: NA; j_gene: TRBJ1-1; CDR3aa: CASSAGSNTEAFF; CDR3nt: TGTGCCAGCAGCGCAGGGTCGAACACTGAAGCTTTCTTT
v_gene: TRBV30; abundance: NA; d_gene: TRBD2; j_gene: TRBJ2-3; CDR3aa: CAWSGAGGGGDTQYF; CDR3nt: TGTGCCTGGAGTGGTGCGGGGGGAGGGGGAGATACGCAGTATTTT
v_gene: TRBV30; abundance: NA; d_gene: TRBD1; j_gene: TRBJ1-2; CDR3aa: CAWSADRASSGYGYTF; CDR3nt: TGTGCCTGGAGTGCGGACAGGGCCTCTTCAGGCTATGGCTACACCTTC
v_gene: TRBV2; abundance: NA; d_gene: TRBD1; j_gene: TRBJ2-1; CDR3aa: CASSGQGLNEQFF; CDR3nt: TGTGCCAGCAGTGGACAGGGGTTAAATGAGCAGTTCTTC
v_gene: TRBV5-6; abundance: NA; d_gene: NA; j_gene: TRBJ1-4; CDR3aa: CASSGSGNNEKLFF; CDR3nt: TGTGCCAGCAGCGGGAGCGGCAATAATGAAAAACTGTTTTTT
v_gene: TRBV12-3/TRBV12-4; abundance: NA; d_gene: NA; j_gene: TRBJ1-3; CDR3aa: CASSPTPGNTIYF; CDR3nt: TGTGCCAGCAGCCCGACCCCTGGAAACACCATATATTTT
v_gene: TRBV6-5; abundance: NA; d_gene: TRBD2; j_gene: TRBJ2-1; CDR3aa: CASSYLTSGGANEQFF; CDR3nt: TGTGCCAGCAGTTACCTGACTAGCGGGGGGGCGAATGAGCAGTTCTTC
v_gene: TRBV18; abundance: NA; d_gene: NA; j_gene: TRBJ1-5; CDR3aa: CASSPGSNSNQPQHF; CDR3nt: TGTGCCAGCTCACCGGGATCGAATAGCAATCAGCCCCAGCATTTT
v_gene: TRBV24-1; abundance: NA; d_gene: NA; j_gene: TRBJ2-3; CDR3aa: CATSDPQDSSRTDTQYF; CDR3nt: TGTGCCACCAGTGACCCGCAGGACAGTTCAAGGACAGATACGCAGTATTTT
v_gene: TRBV14; abundance: NA; d_gene: NA; j_gene: TRBJ2-4; CDR3aa: CASSHRTNKNIQYF; CDR3nt: TGTGCCAGCAGCCACAGGACAAATAAAAACATTCAGTACTTC